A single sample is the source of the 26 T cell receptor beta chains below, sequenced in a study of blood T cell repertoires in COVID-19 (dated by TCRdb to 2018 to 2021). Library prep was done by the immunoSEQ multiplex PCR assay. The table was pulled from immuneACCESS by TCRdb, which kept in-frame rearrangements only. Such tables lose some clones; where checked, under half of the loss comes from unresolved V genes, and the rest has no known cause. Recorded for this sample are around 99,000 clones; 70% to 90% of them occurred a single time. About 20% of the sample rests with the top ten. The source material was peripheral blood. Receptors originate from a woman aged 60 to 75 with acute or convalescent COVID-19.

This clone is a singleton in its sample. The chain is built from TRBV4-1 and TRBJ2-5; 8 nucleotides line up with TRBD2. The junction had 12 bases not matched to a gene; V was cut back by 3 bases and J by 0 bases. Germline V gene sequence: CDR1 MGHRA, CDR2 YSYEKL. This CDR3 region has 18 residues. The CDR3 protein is CASSHPPAGDSYQETQYF. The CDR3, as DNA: TGCGCCAGCAGCCATCCGCCAGCGGGGGATTCGTACCAAGAGACCCAGTACTTC.

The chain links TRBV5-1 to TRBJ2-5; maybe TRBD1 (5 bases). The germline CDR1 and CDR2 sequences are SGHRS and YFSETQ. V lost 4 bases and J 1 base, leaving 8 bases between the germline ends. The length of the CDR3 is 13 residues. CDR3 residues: CASSTDSQETQYF. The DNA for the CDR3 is TGCGCCAGCAGCACCGACAGCCAAGAGACCCAGTACTTC.

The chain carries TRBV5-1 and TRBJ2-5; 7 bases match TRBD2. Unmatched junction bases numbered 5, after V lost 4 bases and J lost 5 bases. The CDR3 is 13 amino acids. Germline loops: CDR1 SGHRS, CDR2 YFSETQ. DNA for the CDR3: TGCGCCAGCAGCCCCCTGGGGGGGGAGACCCAGTACTTC. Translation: CASSPLGGETQYF.

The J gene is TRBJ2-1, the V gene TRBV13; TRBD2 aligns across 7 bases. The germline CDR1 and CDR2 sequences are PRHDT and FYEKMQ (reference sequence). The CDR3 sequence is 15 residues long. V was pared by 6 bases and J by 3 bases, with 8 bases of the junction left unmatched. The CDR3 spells CASSPLAELYNEQFF. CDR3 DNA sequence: TGTGCCAGCAGTCCGCTAGCGGAACTCTACAATGAGCAGTTCTTC.

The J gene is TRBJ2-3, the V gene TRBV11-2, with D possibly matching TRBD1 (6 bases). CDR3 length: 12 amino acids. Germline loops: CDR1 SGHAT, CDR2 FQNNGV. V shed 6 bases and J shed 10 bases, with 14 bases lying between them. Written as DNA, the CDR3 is TGTGCCAGCAGACCTACAGGGTCAGCGCAGTATTTT. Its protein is CASRPTGSAQYF.

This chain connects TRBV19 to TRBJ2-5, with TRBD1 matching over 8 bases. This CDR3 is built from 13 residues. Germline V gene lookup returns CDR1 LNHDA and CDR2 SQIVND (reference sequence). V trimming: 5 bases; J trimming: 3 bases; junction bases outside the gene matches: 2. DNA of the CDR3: TGTGCCAGTAGTCGGGGACAGGAAGAGACCCAGTACTTC. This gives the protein CASSRGQEETQYF.

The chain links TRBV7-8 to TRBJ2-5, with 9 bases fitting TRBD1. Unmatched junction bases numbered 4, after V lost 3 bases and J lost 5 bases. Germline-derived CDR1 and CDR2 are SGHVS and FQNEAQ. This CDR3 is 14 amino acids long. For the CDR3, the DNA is TGTGCCAGCAGCTTGTTTGGGACAGGGGAGACCCAGTACTTC. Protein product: CASSLFGTGETQYF.

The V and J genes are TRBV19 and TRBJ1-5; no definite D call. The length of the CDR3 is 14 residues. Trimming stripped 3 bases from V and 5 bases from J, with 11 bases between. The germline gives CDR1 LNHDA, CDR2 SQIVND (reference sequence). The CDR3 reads CASSIGRAHQPQHF. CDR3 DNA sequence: TGTGCCAGTAGTATCGGGAGGGCTCATCAGCCCCAGCATTTT.

The chain's CDR3 is CASSYGGSAVGEQYF. CDR3 DNA: TGTGCCAGCAGTTACGGCGGGAGTGCGGTCGGGGAGCAGTACTTC. The gene calls are TRBV6-2 or TRBV6-3 and TRBJ2-7, with 7 bases lining up with TRBD2. Per germline, CDR1 MNHEY and CDR2 SVGEGT. There are 15 residues in the CDR3. The ends lost 2 bases at V and 7 bases at J; junction bases unmatched: 11.

The CDR3 DNA reads TGTGCCAGTAGTATAGGTCCGCCTAGCGGAATCTCCTACAATGAGCAGTTCTTC. Translation: CASSIGPPSGISYNEQFF. The chain is built from TRBV19 and TRBJ2-1; 7 positions match TRBD2. The CDR3 runs 18 residues. V lost 1 base to trimming and J lost 0 bases; unmatched junction nucleotides: 9. Germline assignment: CDR1 LNHDA and CDR2 SQIVND (reference sequence).

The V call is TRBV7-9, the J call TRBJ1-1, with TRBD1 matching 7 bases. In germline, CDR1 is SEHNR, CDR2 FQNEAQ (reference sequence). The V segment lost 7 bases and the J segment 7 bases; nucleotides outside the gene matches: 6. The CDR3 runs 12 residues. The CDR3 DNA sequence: TGTGCCAGCACCCGGGACAGACTTGAAGCTTTCTTT. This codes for CASTRDRLEAFF.

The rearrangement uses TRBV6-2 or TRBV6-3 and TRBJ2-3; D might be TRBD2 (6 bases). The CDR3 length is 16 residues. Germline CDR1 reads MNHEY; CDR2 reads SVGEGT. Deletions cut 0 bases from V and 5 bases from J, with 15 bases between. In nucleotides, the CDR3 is TGTGCCAGCAGTTACTCTTTAAGACTAGTCGGAGATACGCAGTATTTT. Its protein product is CASSYSLRLVGDTQYF.

The CDR3 protein is CASRASGRALNKNIQYF. CDR3 DNA sequence: TGTGCCAGCAGAGCAAGCGGGAGGGCCTTGAACAAAAACATTCAGTACTTC. This chain connects TRBV7-2 to TRBJ2-4; 10 nucleotides align to TRBD2. Germline V gene lookup returns CDR1 SGHTA and CDR2 FQGNSA. The CDR3 loop spans 17 amino acids. The V and J ends lost 6 bases and 3 bases, in that order; junction bases with no gene match: 11.

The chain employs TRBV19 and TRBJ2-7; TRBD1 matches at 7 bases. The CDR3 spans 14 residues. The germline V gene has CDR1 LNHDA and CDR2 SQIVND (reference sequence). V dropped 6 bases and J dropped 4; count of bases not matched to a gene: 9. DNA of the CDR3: TGTGCCAGTAGAGCGCCCGGGACAGATTACGAGCAGTACTTC. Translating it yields CASRAPGTDYEQYF.

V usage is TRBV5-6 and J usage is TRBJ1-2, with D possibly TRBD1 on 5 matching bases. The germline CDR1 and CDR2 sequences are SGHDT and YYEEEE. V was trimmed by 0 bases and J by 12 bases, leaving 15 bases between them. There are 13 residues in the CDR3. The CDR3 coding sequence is TGTGCCAGCAGCTTGGAGGACACCAGAAGAAACACCTTC. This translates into CASSLEDTRRNTF.

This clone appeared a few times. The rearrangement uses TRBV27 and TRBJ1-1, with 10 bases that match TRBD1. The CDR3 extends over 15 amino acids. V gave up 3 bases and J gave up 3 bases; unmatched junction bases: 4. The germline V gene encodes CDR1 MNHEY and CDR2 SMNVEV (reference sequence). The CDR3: CASSFVGQGHTEAFF. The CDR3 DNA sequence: TGTGCCAGCAGTTTTGTGGGACAGGGGCACACTGAAGCTTTCTTT.

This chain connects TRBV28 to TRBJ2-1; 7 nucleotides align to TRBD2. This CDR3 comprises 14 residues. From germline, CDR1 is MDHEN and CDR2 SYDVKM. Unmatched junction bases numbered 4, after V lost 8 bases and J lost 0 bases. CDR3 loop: CASSTGGSYNEQFF. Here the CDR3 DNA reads TGTGCCAGCTCCACGGGAGGCTCCTACAATGAGCAGTTCTTC.

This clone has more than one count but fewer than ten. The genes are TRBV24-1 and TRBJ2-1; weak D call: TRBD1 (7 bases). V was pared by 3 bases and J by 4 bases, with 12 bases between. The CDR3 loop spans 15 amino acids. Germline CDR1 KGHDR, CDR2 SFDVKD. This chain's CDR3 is CATSDTRGVYNEQFF. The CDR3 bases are TGTGCCACCAGTGATACCAGGGGGGTTTACAATGAGCAGTTCTTC.

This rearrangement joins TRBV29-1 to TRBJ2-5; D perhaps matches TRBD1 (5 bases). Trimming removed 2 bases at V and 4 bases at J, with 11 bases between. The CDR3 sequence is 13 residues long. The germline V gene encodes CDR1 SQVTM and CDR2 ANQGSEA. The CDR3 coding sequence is TGCAGCGTTGAAAGACAGCCGGGAGAGACCCAGTACTTC. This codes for CSVERQPGETQYF.

CDR3 in DNA: TGTGCCAGCAGCGTAGGGGCTAGCGGGAGTCTAGGGGGCGGAGAGACCCAGTACTTC. This encodes CASSVGASGSLGGGETQYF. The chain uses TRBV9 and TRBJ2-5; 10 nucleotides match TRBD2. V dropped 0 bases and J dropped 4; count of bases not matched to a gene: 15. The CDR3 spans 19 residues. CDR1 SGDLS and CDR2 YYNGEE come from the germline V gene. Drawing the rest from reference TRBV9 and TRBJ2-5, the complete variable domain is DSGVTQTPKHLITATGQRVTLRCSPRSGDLSVYWYQQSLDQGLQFLIQYYNGEERAKGNILERFSAQQFPDLHSELNLSSLELGDSALYFCASSVGASGSLGGGETQYFGPGTRLLVL.

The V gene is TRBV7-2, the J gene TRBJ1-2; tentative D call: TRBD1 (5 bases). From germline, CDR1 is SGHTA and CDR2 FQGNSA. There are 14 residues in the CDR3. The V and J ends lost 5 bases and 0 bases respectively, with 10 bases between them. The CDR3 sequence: CASSTWGANYGYTF. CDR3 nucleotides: TGTGCCAGCAGCACCTGGGGGGCTAACTATGGCTACACCTTC.

The CDR3 loop reads CASSSGTENSPLHF. The CDR3 DNA reads TGTGCCAGCAGCTCCGGGACAGAGAATTCACCCCTCCACTTT. The gene calls are TRBV5-4 and TRBJ1-6; TRBD1 aligns across 7 bases. The V gene end was trimmed by 3 bases and the J gene end by 7 bases; junction bases not matched to a gene: 4. Germline V gene sequence: CDR1 SGHNT, CDR2 YYREEE (reference sequence). The CDR3 consists of 14 residues.

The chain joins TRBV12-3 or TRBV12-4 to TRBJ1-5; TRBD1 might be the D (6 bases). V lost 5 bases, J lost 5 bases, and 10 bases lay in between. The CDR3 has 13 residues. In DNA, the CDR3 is TGTGCCAGCAGTGGTGGACAGCATCAGCCCCAGCATTTT. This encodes CASSGGQHQPQHF.

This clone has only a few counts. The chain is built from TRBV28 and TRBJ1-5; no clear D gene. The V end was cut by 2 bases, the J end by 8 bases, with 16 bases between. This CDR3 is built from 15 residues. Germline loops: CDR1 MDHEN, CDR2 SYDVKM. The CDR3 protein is CASSLGVGRIEPQHF. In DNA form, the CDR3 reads TGTGCCAGCAGTTTAGGCGTAGGCAGGATTGAGCCCCAGCATTTT.

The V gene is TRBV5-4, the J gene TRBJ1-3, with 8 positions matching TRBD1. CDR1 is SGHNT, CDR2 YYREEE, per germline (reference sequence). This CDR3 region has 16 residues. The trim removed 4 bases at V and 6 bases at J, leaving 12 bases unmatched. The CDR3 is CASSTVDRAYENTIYF. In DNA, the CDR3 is TGTGCCAGCAGCACAGTGGACAGGGCCTACGAAAACACCATATATTTT.

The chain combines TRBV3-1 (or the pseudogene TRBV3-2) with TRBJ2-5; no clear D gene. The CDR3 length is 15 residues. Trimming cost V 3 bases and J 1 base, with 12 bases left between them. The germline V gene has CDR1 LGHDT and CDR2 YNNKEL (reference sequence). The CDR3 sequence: CASSHGHVSQETQYF. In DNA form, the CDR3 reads TGTGCCAGCAGCCACGGTCACGTAAGCCAAGAGACCCAGTACTTC.